The sequence of this T cell receptor (beta chain) was determined in a study of CD8 T cells in ankylosing spondylitis. In regard to this clonotype: What it binds is unknown.

TCRdb called the 5' RACE reads again in MiXCR, with one record for every CDR3 protein. The sample lists approximately 220,000 distinct CDR3 sequences, around 20% occurring once. Whole-study findings and limits: It appeared that ankylosing spondylitis blood was characterized by a TCR beta motif of roughly 8 highly homologous variants. The study looked at matched synovial fluid samples from ankylosing spondylitis patients. Disease-linked clones were reported to be significantly enriched there. Some of the motif variants had earlier been found in reactive arthritis patients' fluid and blood.

This CDR3 has 15 amino acids. The ends were cut back, 11 bases at V and 3 bases at J, with 22 bases in the middle. The specimen was blood, either unsorted or a sorted T cell fraction (not recorded which). The receptor was isolated from a male donor with ankylosing spondylitis. The rearrangement uses TRBV12-3 or TRBV12-4 and TRBJ1-2; no definite D call. As DNA, the CDR3 is TGTGCCCCCTCCCGGGCCAGCCTGTGGGACTATGGCTACACCTTC. Amino acid sequence: CAPSRASLWDYGYTF.